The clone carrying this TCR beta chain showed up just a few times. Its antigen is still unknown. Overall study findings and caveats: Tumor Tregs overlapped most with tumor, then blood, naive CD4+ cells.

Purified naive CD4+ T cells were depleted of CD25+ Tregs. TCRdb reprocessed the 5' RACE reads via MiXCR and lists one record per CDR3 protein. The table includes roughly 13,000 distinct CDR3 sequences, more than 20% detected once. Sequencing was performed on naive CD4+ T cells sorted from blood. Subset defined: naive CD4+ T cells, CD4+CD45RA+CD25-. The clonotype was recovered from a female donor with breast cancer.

Written as DNA, the CDR3 is TGCAGTGCTAGGCGCCCGGGAGGCGGCACTGAAGCTTTCTTT. This encodes CSARRPGGGTEAFF. The chain links TRBV20-1 to TRBJ1-1, with D hard to call. The length of the CDR3 is 14 residues. Trimming removed 3 bases at V and 4 bases at J, with 15 bases between. The V gene's germline CDR1 is DFQATT and CDR2 SNEGSKA (reference sequence).